Many counts were recorded for the clone carrying this T cell receptor (beta chain). In germline, CDR1 is MDHEN, CDR2 SYDVKM. The V gene end was trimmed by 2 bases and the J gene end by 0 bases; junction bases not matched to a gene: 5. The CDR3 loop spans 18 amino acids. The entry originates in a study of regulatory T cells in long-lasting Graves disease. Assembly of TCR beta libraries relied on iRepertoire HTBI primers together with Arm-PCR of CDR3 regions. Via MiXCR, TCRdb re-called the multiplex PCR reads, giving one row per CDR3 protein. Of 500,000 or so distinct CDR3 sequences in the sample, about a sixth were seen once. Documented time point: newly diagnosed GD, antithyroid drugs for less than 3 months. Construction of the TCR library relied on RNA isolated from PBMCs. Separately, the same data were catalogued under a study of T cells in Graves' hyperthyroidism and ophthalmopathy. That source adds: The TCR CDR3 was amplified in a first-round RT-PCR using the HTBI primer set. Blood held most thyroid clonotypes expanded above 0.001 frequency.

This TCR came from a middle-aged man with Graves disease. The chain joins TRBV28 to TRBJ2-3, with 13 bases fitting TRBD2. Sequences were derived from peripheral blood mononuclear cells (PBMCs), sampled at new diagnosis, from a patient treated with antithyroid drugs. The DNA for the CDR3 is TGTGCCAGCAGTTTAGGACTAGCGGGAGAGATCAGCACAGATACGCAGTATTTT. This encodes CASSLGLAGEISTDTQYF.